This T cell receptor (beta chain) appears in the sequencing data of a study of blood T cell repertoires in COVID-19. Study-wide context: The cDNA or gDNA used as material had been derived from T cells, B-cell-depleted T cells, or PBMCs.

Produced via immunoSEQ multiplex PCR; TCRdb's table is partial and in-frame only. Altogether about 200,000 clones are present, roughly three quarters being singletons, with the ten largest covering less than 7%. The receptor was derived from a woman aged 40 to 50 with COVID-19, enrolled during active disease. Sequenced material: peripheral blood.

The chain's CDR3 is CASGWLLAGGTDEQFF. CDR3 sequence (DNA): TGTGCCAGCGGATGGCTGCTAGCGGGAGGGACCGATGAGCAGTTCTTC. The chain couples TRBV7-9 to TRBJ2-1; TRBD2 matches 12 bases. The CDR3 loop spans 16 amino acids. Trimming cost V 8 bases and J 8 bases; bases outside gene matches: 13. Germline CDR1 is SEHNR and CDR2 is FQNEAQ (reference sequence).